One and the same sample provided the 6 T cell receptor beta chains below, sequenced in a study of T cell therapy after organ transplantation. These receptors have no known antigen. Time point specified: 20-29 weeks after completion of therapy. Using immunoSEQ multiplex PCR, the repertoire was profiled, and TCRdb retains in-frame clones only, with some absent. The data contain tens of thousands of clones, 84% of them singletons. Material: CD8+ T cells from blood, obtained after autologous CMV-specific T cell therapy. These receptors all come from a human patient who had received a solid organ transplant and had CMV disease. Some of the T cells may derive from the graft donor.

The CDR3 here is CASRGTTYEQYF. The CDR3 coding sequence is TGTGCCAGCAGGGGAACAACCTACGAGCAGTACTTC. The gene calls are TRBV6-1 and TRBJ2-7; D ambiguous. CDR1 is MNHNS, CDR2 SASEGT, per germline. The CDR3 is 12 amino acids. Trimming removed 6 bases from V and 2 bases from J, with 8 bases in between.

The chain uses TRBV4-1 and TRBJ2-6; possibly TRBD1 or TRBD2 for D (6 bases each). V was pared by 4 bases and J by 4 bases, with 14 bases between. This CDR3 region has 16 residues. CDR1 is MGHRA, CDR2 YSYEKL, per germline. DNA of the CDR3: TGCGCCAGCAGCCCCTTGGGGGGCGGGGGGGCCAACGTCCTGACTTTC. It translates to CASSPLGGGGANVLTF.

The chain joins TRBV6-5 to TRBJ2-1; 9 bases match TRBD2. Looked up from germline, CDR1 is MNHEY and CDR2 is SVGAGI. Germline trimming cut 4 bases from V and 14 bases from J; bases unmatched to any gene: 9. The CDR3 sequence is 13 residues long. The CDR3: CASSLGARTSEFF. The CDR3 nucleotides read TGTGCCAGCAGTTTAGGGGCCCGGACTAGCGAGTTCTTC.

V and J are TRBV7-2 and TRBJ1-1; 8 positions agree with TRBD1. Germline CDR1 is SGHTA and CDR2 is FQGNSA. This CDR3 is built from 16 residues. Trimming cost V 4 bases and J 3 bases; bases outside gene matches: 10. The CDR3: CASSSGGEVPDTEAFF. In DNA, the CDR3 is TGTGCCAGCAGCTCAGGGGGCGAGGTCCCGGACACTGAAGCTTTCTTT.

In its sample, this clone was seen a few times. The same CDR3 arises from other DNA sequences in this sample as well. This rearrangement joins TRBV28 to TRBJ1-2; 8 bases align to TRBD1. This CDR3 spans 14 amino acids. Germline CDR1 and CDR2: MDHEN and SYDVKM. The V segment lost 5 bases and the J segment 0 bases; nucleotides outside the gene matches: 2. CDR3 DNA: TGTGCCAGCAGTGACAGGGGTCCTAACTATGGCTACACCTTC. Translated, it gives CASSDRGPNYGYTF.

The V gene is TRBV19, the J gene TRBJ2-5; no clear D gene. The CDR3 extends over 16 amino acids. CDR1 and CDR2 from the germline V gene are LNHDA and SQIVND (reference sequence). Trimming pared 5 bases from V and 1 base from J, leaving 17 bases between. CDR3 region: CASSPYIPALQETQYF. The CDR3 nucleotides read TGTGCCAGTAGTCCCTACATCCCTGCACTCCAAGAGACCCAGTACTTC.